The present TCR beta chain was sequenced within a study of T-cell reconstitution after alpha-beta-depleted transplantation in children. Unique molecular identifiers were incorporated when the TCRbeta library was constructed. MiXCR, applied by TCRdb to the PCR reads, yields one record per CDR3 protein. The table records under 350,000 distinct CDR3 sequences, over 8% of them present only once. The germline V gene encodes CDR1 KGHSH and CDR2 LQKENI. The CDR3 covers 14 residues. V was cut by 3 bases and J by 2 bases, with 10 bases left in between. The source was PBMCs from the stem cell graft donor, collected from the stem cell graft. The rearrangement joins TRBV18 to TRBJ2-5; D gene unclear. The sequence was obtained from a human donor who donated a stem cell graft to a child with SCID. The chain's CDR3 is CASSPGLGQETQYF. The CDR3 DNA reads TGTGCCAGCTCACCTGGGTTGGGGCAAGAGACCCAGTACTTC.